The 2 T cell receptor beta chains presented below share a single source sample, sequenced in a study of shared clonotypes between healthy human individuals. Using immunoSEQ multiplex PCR, the repertoire was profiled, and TCRdb retains in-frame clones only, with some absent. The sample yields about 2.4 million clones, approximately 93% seen once. Input material: naive CD4+ T cells from PBMCs. Subset: CD45RA+ positively selected. The receptors derive from a man aged 18 to 29 in good health. Some clones in this sample may be carry-over from other donors' samples.

V usage is TRBV5-1 and J usage is TRBJ2-5; D gene uncertain. This CDR3 region has 22 residues. Trimming shortened V by 1 base and J by 3 bases, and 34 bases separated the two germline ends. Germline-derived CDR1 and CDR2 are SGHRS and YFSETQ. CDR3 region: CASSLSTRSNPFQPPRKETQYF. The CDR3 DNA is TGCGCCAGCAGCTTGTCGACTCGTTCCAACCCGTTTCAGCCTCCGCGAAAAGAGACCCAGTACTTC.

This sequence joins TRBV5-4 and TRBJ2-2, with D hard to call. This CDR3 has 13 amino acids. Germline CDR1 SGHNT, CDR2 YYREEE (reference sequence). The germline V and J ends were trimmed by 0 bases and 4 bases, with 4 bases remaining between them. The CDR3 nucleotides are TGTGCCAGCAGCTTGGTGATCACCGGGGAGCTGTTTTTT. Encoded protein: CASSLVITGELFF.